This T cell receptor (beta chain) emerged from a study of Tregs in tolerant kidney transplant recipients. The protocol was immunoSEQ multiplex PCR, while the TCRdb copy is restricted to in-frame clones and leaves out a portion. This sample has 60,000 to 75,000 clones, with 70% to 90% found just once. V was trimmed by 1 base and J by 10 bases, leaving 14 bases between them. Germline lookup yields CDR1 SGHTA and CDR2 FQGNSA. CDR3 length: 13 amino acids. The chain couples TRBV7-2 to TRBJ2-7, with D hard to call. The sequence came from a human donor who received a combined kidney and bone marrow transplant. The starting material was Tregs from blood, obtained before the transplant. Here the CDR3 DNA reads TGTGCCAGCAGCTTAGTCGCGGAAGGTCTACAGTACTTC. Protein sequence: CASSLVAEGLQYF.